The 7 T cell receptor beta chains presented below share a single source sample, sequenced in a study of OX40 agonist ivuxolimab in advanced cancers. The method was immunoSEQ multiplex PCR; TCRdb's version includes in-frame clones alone and lacks a portion of them. This sample has approximately 25,000 clones, with 77% found just once. This specimen consisted of CD4+ or CD8+ T cells sorted from blood, obtained in a trial of the OX40 agonist ivuxolimab. Receptors originate from an adult with an advanced solid tumor such as melanoma, head and neck, liver or kidney cancer.

The rearrangement uses TRBV4-1 and TRBJ2-1; D possibly uses TRBD1 or TRBD2 (5 bases each). Germline lookup yields CDR1 MGHRA and CDR2 YSYEKL. Trimming cost V 5 bases and J 9 bases, with 14 bases left between them. This CDR3 has 13 amino acids. In nucleotides, the CDR3 is TGCGCCAGCAGCTGGGACCCCCGGGGTGAGCAGTTCTTC. It encodes CASSWDPRGEQFF.

The chain employs TRBV2 and TRBJ1-5; D perhaps matches TRBD1 (5 bases). Germline assignment: CDR1 SNHLY and CDR2 FYNNEI. The CDR3 loop spans 15 amino acids. V was trimmed by 2 bases and J by 7 bases, leaving 15 bases between them. The CDR3 is CASSEIWGLRQPQHF. Written as DNA, the CDR3 is TGTGCCAGCAGTGAAATTTGGGGGTTGAGGCAGCCCCAGCATTTT.

There are a few counts of this clone. This rearrangement joins TRBV30 to TRBJ1-5; perhaps TRBD1 as D (6 bases). CDR1 GTSNPN and CDR2 SVGIG come from the germline V gene (reference sequence). V lost 5 bases and J lost 2, with 10 bases in between. The length of the CDR3 is 13 residues. The DNA for the CDR3 is TGTGCCTGGGCAGGGGAAGGCAATCAGCCCCAGCATTTT. This codes for CAWAGEGNQPQHF.

This rearrangement joins TRBV9 to TRBJ2-7, with D uncertain. The CDR3 extends over 14 amino acids. The V end lost 3 bases, the J end lost 0 bases, and 10 bases lay between the germline ends. CDR1 is SGDLS, CDR2 YYNGEE, per germline. CDR3 in DNA: TGTGCCAGCAGCGCCCAAATGATCTCCTACGAGCAGTACTTC. This encodes CASSAQMISYEQYF.

This clone was detected a few times. The gene calls are TRBV4-2 and TRBJ1-5; TRBD1 matches at 8 bases. V lost 1 base and J lost 5; bases outside the gene matches: 10. The CDR3 covers 17 residues. In germline, CDR1 is LGHNA, CDR2 YNFKEQ. The CDR3: CASSQVQGAALDQPQHF. For the CDR3, the DNA is TGTGCCAGCAGCCAAGTCCAGGGGGCTGCCTTGGATCAGCCCCAGCATTTT.

This clone has a handful of counts. This chain links TRBV5-1 with TRBJ1-1; D perhaps matches TRBD1 (6 bases). Germline CDR1 SGHRS, CDR2 YFSETQ. The length of the CDR3 is 16 residues. V was clipped by 4 bases and J by 1 base, with 17 bases between them. The CDR3 protein is CASSRGAGPRNTEAFF. CDR3 nucleotide sequence: TGCGCCAGCAGCAGGGGGGCAGGACCAAGGAACACTGAAGCTTTCTTT.

This clone was found a few times. The chain carries TRBV6-6 and TRBJ1-1; the D gene is possibly TRBD1 (6 bases). The CDR3 extends over 13 amino acids. Looked up from germline, CDR1 is MNHNY and CDR2 is SVGAGI (reference sequence). Between the trimmed V and J ends, which lost 6 bases and 5 bases, there was a span of 13 bases. The DNA of the CDR3 is TGTGCCAGCAGAACACAACAGGGAACTGAAGCTTTCTTT. Protein product: CASRTQQGTEAFF.